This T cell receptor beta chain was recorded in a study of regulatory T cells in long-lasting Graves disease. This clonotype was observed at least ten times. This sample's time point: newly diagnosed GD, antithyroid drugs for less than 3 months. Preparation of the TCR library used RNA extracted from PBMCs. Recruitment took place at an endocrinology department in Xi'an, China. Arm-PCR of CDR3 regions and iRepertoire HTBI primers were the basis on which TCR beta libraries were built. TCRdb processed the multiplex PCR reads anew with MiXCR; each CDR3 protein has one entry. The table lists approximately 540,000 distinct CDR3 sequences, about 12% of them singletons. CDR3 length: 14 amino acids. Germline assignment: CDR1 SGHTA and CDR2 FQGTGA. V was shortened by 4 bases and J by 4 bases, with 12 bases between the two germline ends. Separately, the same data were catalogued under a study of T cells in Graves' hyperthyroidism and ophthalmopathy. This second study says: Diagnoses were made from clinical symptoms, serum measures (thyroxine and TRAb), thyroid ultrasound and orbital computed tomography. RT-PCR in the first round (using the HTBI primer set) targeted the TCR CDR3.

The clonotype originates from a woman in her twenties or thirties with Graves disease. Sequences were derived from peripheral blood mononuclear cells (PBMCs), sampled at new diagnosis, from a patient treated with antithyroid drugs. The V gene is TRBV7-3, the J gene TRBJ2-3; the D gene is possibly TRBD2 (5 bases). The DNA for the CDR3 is TGTGCCAGCAGCTCAACGGGTAGCGCAGATACGCAGTATTTT. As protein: CASSSTGSADTQYF.